The 32 T cell receptor beta chains listed next were all sequenced from one sample in a study of T cells in women clearing cervical HPV infection. This table comes from immunoSEQ multiplex PCR, and its TCRdb copy is limited to in-frame clones, with some not included. The data include some 20,000 clones; the top ten clones carry 4.5% to 6.5%. Specimen: blood buffy coat. The receptors derive from a woman between 18 and 70 years old with a cervical HPV16 infection that either progressed to CIN3+ or cleared (not recorded which).

Note on this clone: The read finishes 3 residues shy of the CDR3 end, and the germline J gene is used to complete it. V gene TRBV5-6 combines with J gene TRBJ1-6; possibly TRBD1 for D (6 bases). The V and J ends lost 1 base and 6 bases respectively, with 11 bases between them. The CDR3 is 15 residues long. CDR1 and CDR2 from the germline V gene are SGHDT and YYEEEE. CDR3 protein: CASSLLGQPNSPLHF. CDR3 DNA, as far as it was read: TGTGCCAGCAGCTTGCTTGGACAGCCTAATTCACCC.

In the case of this clone: Read data end 3 residues before the CDR3 end; the end is taken from the germline J gene. Distinct nucleotide sequences in the sample also encode this CDR3. This rearrangement joins TRBV19 to TRBJ1-3, with TRBD1 matching 7 bases. Germline V gives CDR1 LNHDA, CDR2 SQIVND (reference sequence). The ends lost 9 bases at V and 5 bases at J; junction bases unmatched: 4. This CDR3 has 12 amino acids. The sequenced part of the CDR3 DNA is TGTGCCAGCTCGGGACAGCGAAACACC. Residues: CASSGQRNT. The complete CDR3 reads CASSGQRNTIYF. Using reference TRBV19 and TRBJ1-3 for the parts outside the CDR3, the full variable domain is DGGITQSPKYLFRKEGQNVTLSCEQNLNHDAMYWYRQDPGQGLRLIYYSQIVNDFQKGDIAEGYSVSREKKESFPLTVTSAQKNPTAFYLCASSGQRNTIYFGEGSWLTVV.

Concerning this clone itself: The read terminates 3 residues ahead of where the CDR3 ends, so the germline J gene completes it. The rearrangement links TRBV7-3 to TRBJ2-2; 11 bases are a match to TRBD1. This CDR3 comprises 15 residues. The J segment lost 6 bases and the V segment lost 1 base, leaving 1 base of the junction unmatched. Germline V CDR1 and CDR2: SGHTA, FQGTGA. CDR3 bases read: TGTGCCAGCAGCTTAAGGGACAGGGGGTCCGGGGAG. The encoded protein is CASSLRDRGSGE. The full-length CDR3 reads as CASSLRDRGSGELFF. The whole variable domain, filled in from reference TRBV7-3 and TRBJ2-2, reads GAGVSQTPSNKVTEKGKYVELRCDPISGHTALYWYRQSLGQGPEFLIYFQGTGAADDSGLPNDRFFAVRPEGSVSTLKIQRTERGDSAVYLCASSLRDRGSGELFFGEGSRLTVL.

In regard to this clone: Sequencing ends 3 residues short of the CDR3 end; the germline J gene provides the rest. This chain connects TRBV7-9 to TRBJ1-6; TRBD1 might be the D (6 bases). V was cut by 6 bases and J by 7 bases, with 16 bases left in between. The CDR3 covers 15 residues. The germline gives CDR1 SEHNR, CDR2 FQNEAQ (reference sequence). CDR3 protein: CASSLQGGENSPLHF. Incomplete CDR3 DNA: TGTGCCAGCAGTCTACAGGGAGGGGAGAATTCACCC.

With respect to this clone: The read finishes 3 residues shy of the CDR3 end, and the germline J gene is used to complete it. The rearrangement links TRBV20-1 to TRBJ2-3, with D tentatively TRBD1 (6 bases). The germline CDR1 and CDR2 sequences are DFQATT and SNEGSKA (reference sequence). The CDR3 is made up of 14 amino acids. The sequenced part of the CDR3 DNA is TGCAGTGCTAGAGGGACAGATTATAGGGAGACG. This gives the protein CSARGTDYRET. The full CDR3 protein reads CSARGTDYRETQYF.

Notes on this clone: The observed sequence ends 3 residues before the CDR3 terminus, with the missing tail filled in from the germline J gene. The V and J genes are TRBV20-1 and TRBJ1-2, with D unresolved. Trimming stripped 5 bases from V and 3 bases from J, with 16 bases between. The CDR3 is made up of 14 amino acids. CDR1 is DFQATT and CDR2 is SNEGSKA in the germline V gene (reference sequence). The chain's CDR3 is CSAQSLTEYYGYTF. The DNA read from the CDR3 is TGCAGTGCTCAAAGTCTTACAGAGTACTATGGC.

Details on this clone: The CDR3 goes on 3 residues after the read ends, and that part is filled in from the germline J gene. V gene TRBV4-1 combines with J gene TRBJ2-4; D gene unclear. The CDR3 runs 14 residues. Germline CDR1 reads MGHRA; CDR2 reads YSYEKL. V was trimmed by 3 bases and J by 0 bases, leaving 6 bases between them. CDR3 amino acids: CASSQVAAKNIQYF. The CDR3 DNA, read in part, is TGCGCCAGCAGCCAGGTGGCAGCCAAAAACATT.

For this clone: The CDR3 end is not reached by the read, which stops 3 residues before it; the germline J gene fills it in. J is TRBJ1-1 and V is TRBV4-1; 7 bases match TRBD1. The germline V gene encodes CDR1 MGHRA and CDR2 YSYEKL. V dropped 0 bases and J dropped 0; count of bases not matched to a gene: 7. The CDR3 loop spans 17 amino acids. The CDR3 DNA, read in part, is TGCGCCAGCAGCCAAGACGGGACAGTCTATATGAACACTGAA. Encoded protein: CASSQDGTVYMNTE. The entire CDR3 protein reads CASSQDGTVYMNTEAFF.

About this clone: The DNA ends 3 residues before the CDR3 does, and the rest of the CDR3 is filled in from the germline J gene. The J gene is TRBJ2-7, the V gene TRBV10-3; tentative D call: TRBD2 (6 bases). The CDR3 is made up of 15 amino acids. The germline V gene has CDR1 ENHRY and CDR2 SYGVKD. The V end lost 4 bases, the J end lost 2 bases, and 15 bases lay between the germline ends. The CDR3 bases that were read are TGTGCCATCAGTGTGGGGGGAGGTGGCACCTACGAG. Protein: CAISVGGGGTYE. The whole CDR3 is CAISVGGGGTYEQYF.

To note about this clone: Read coverage stops 3 residues before the CDR3 terminus; the germline J gene supplies the remainder. The gene calls are TRBV20-1 and TRBJ1-5; the D gene is possibly TRBD1 (5 bases). Per germline, CDR1 DFQATT and CDR2 SNEGSKA (reference sequence). Trimming took off 6 bases at V and 5 bases at J, with 14 bases between the two ends. CDR3 length: 13 residues. CDR3 in amino acids: CSAQAGRYQPQHF. CDR3 DNA (partial): TGCAGTGCGCAGGCGGGGCGGTATCAGCCC.

Turning to this clone: The read terminates 3 residues ahead of where the CDR3 ends, so the germline J gene completes it. The V call is TRBV5-1, the J call TRBJ2-1, with 10 bases aligning to TRBD1. The CDR3 extends over 16 amino acids. V shed 4 bases, J shed 7 bases, and the junction held 11 bases outside the gene matches. Germline CDR1 SGHRS, CDR2 YFSETQ. The CDR3 bases that were read are TGCGCCAGCAGCCGCAGACGGGACAGGGGTCGGAATGAG. Translated: CASSRRRDRGRNE. The whole CDR3 protein is CASSRRRDRGRNEQFF.

As concerns this clone: The read terminates 3 residues ahead of where the CDR3 ends, so the germline J gene completes it. The rearrangement links TRBV20-1 to TRBJ2-1; 16 bases are a match to TRBD2. The ends lost 5 bases at V and 4 bases at J; junction bases unmatched: 8. CDR3 length: 17 residues. The germline V gene encodes CDR1 DFQATT and CDR2 SNEGSKA (reference sequence). CDR3 DNA, as far as it was read: TGCAGTGCTCCCCAGGGGGGACTAGCGGGGGGGTACAATGAG. This translates into CSAPQGGLAGGYNE. The CDR3 in full is CSAPQGGLAGGYNEQFF.

Details on this clone: The CDR3 goes on 3 residues after the read ends, and that part is filled in from the germline J gene. The chain joins TRBV18 to TRBJ1-5; tentative D call: TRBD1 (5 bases). Trimming removed 6 bases from V and 3 bases from J, with 9 bases in between. CDR3 length: 13 residues. The germline V gene encodes CDR1 KGHSH and CDR2 LQKENI. CDR3 amino acids: CASSPDNNQPQHF. CDR3 bases read: TGTGCCAGCTCTCCGGACAACAATCAGCCC.

In the case of this clone: The CDR3 is cut off 3 residues early in the read; its end comes from the germline J gene. The chain recombines TRBV20-1 with TRBJ2-5, with D possibly TRBD1 on 5 matching bases. Germline lookup yields CDR1 DFQATT and CDR2 SNEGSKA (reference sequence). The CDR3 is made up of 12 amino acids. V lost 5 bases and J 4 bases, leaving 11 bases between the germline ends. The DNA read from the CDR3 is TGCAGTGCTGCAGGGTTGGGAGAGACC. Encoded protein: CSAAGLGET. From start to end, the CDR3 is CSAAGLGETQYF.

Regarding this clone: The CDR3 extends 3 residues past the end of the read, so its final part is completed from the germline J gene. The chain recombines TRBV24-1 with TRBJ1-1; 9 nucleotides agree with TRBD1. Germline CDR1 and CDR2: KGHDR and SFDVKD. V shed 4 bases and J 4 bases; nucleotides not matched to a gene: 3. This CDR3 region has 14 residues. The CDR3 DNA, read in part, is TGTGCCACCAGTGAATCGGACAGGGGCACTGAA. Translating gives CATSESDRGTE. The entire CDR3 protein is CATSESDRGTEAFF.

Concerning this clone: The sequence runs out 3 residues before the end of the CDR3; the remainder is reconstructed from the germline J gene. The V gene is TRBV6-1, the J gene TRBJ1-6, with D unresolved. Looked up from germline, CDR1 is MNHNS and CDR2 is SASEGT. V lost 2 bases and J lost 4, with 12 bases in between. This CDR3 comprises 16 residues. The CDR3 DNA, read in part, is TGTGCCAGCAGTGAATGGGTGGTAGGGTATAATTCACCC. It codes for CASSEWVVGYNSP. The CDR3 reads in full as CASSEWVVGYNSPLHF.

As for this clone: The read stops 3 residues short of the end of the CDR3; the missing end is completed from the germline J gene. The chain recombines TRBV5-1 with TRBJ1-2, with 8 bases lining up with TRBD1. V gave up 0 bases and J gave up 7 bases; unmatched junction bases: 8. The CDR3 extends over 15 amino acids. Per the germline V gene, CDR1 is SGHRS and CDR2 is YFSETQ. CDR3 region: CASSLAGQGAVGYTF. CDR3 DNA, as far as it was read: TGCGCCAGCAGCTTGGCTGGGCAGGGGGCTGTTGGC.

By frequency, this clone is medium-sized (0.01 to 0.1%). With the read ending 3 residues before the CDR3 end, the germline J gene is used to fill in that end. The chain employs TRBV29-1 and TRBJ2-5; D perhaps matches TRBD1 (6 bases). The length of the CDR3 is 12 residues. Trimming left V 7 bases short and J 3 bases short, with 12 bases between. CDR1 is SQVTM, CDR2 ANQGSEA, per germline. The CDR3 loop reads CSARGAEETQYF. Partial CDR3 DNA: TGCAGCGCCAGGGGCGCCGAAGAGACC.

About this clone: The CDR3 goes on 3 residues after the read ends, and that part is filled in from the germline J gene. The genes are TRBV13 and TRBJ2-7; 10 bases agree with TRBD1. Germline-derived CDR1 and CDR2 are PRHDT and FYEKMQ (reference sequence). The V segment lost 5 bases and the J segment 5 bases; nucleotides outside the gene matches: 9. The CDR3 extends over 15 amino acids. The sequenced CDR3 bases are TGTGCCAGCAGCCCGGGGGGGACAGGGGCCAACGAG. The encoded protein is CASSPGGTGANE. The whole CDR3 is CASSPGGTGANEQYF.

Regarding this clone: The read terminates 3 residues ahead of where the CDR3 ends, so the germline J gene completes it. The chain has TRBV28 and TRBJ2-3, with 9 bases matching TRBD2. The CDR3 loop spans 14 amino acids. The germline V gene has CDR1 MDHEN and CDR2 SYDVKM. The V and J ends lost 6 bases and 4 bases, in that order; junction bases with no gene match: 5. The sequenced part of the CDR3 DNA is TGTGCCAGCAGACTTAGCGGGGGTCCAGATACG. The encoded protein is CASRLSGGPDT. The whole CDR3 sequence reads CASRLSGGPDTQYF.

Of note for this clone: The CDR3 goes on 3 residues after the read ends, and that part is filled in from the germline J gene. The J gene is TRBJ1-6, the V gene TRBV12-3 or TRBV12-4; TRBD1 matches 7 bases. V was pared by 5 bases and J by 5 bases, with 3 bases of the junction left unmatched. The CDR3 spans 14 residues. The CDR3 protein is CASSLGTDNSPLHF. The sequenced part of the CDR3 DNA is TGTGCCAGCAGTCTCGGGACAGATAATTCACCC.

As for this clone: With the read ending 3 residues before the CDR3 end, the germline J gene is used to fill in that end. The identical CDR3 is also encoded by other nucleotide sequences in the sample. The chain uses TRBV19 and TRBJ1-4; 8 bases fit TRBD1. The CDR3 spans 16 residues. Germline CDR1 LNHDA, CDR2 SQIVND (reference sequence). CDR3 sequence: CASSMAGQGRRGKLFF. The CDR3 bases that were read are TGTGCCAGTAGTATGGCCGGACAGGGCCGTCGGGGGAAA.

By frequency, this clone is medium-sized. The CDR3 end is not reached by the read, which stops 3 residues before it; the germline J gene fills it in. Other DNA sequences in this specimen translate into the identical CDR3. J is TRBJ2-3 and V is TRBV18, with TRBD1 identical over 10 bases. Per germline, CDR1 KGHSH and CDR2 LQKENI. The CDR3 contains 17 residues. This CDR3 reads CASSPPGTGASWVAQYF. The sequenced CDR3 bases are TGTGCCAGCTCACCACCCGGGACAGGGGCGTCATGGGTTGCG. Full variable domain (outside the CDR3, taken from reference TRBV18 and TRBJ2-3): NAGVMQNPRHLVRRRGQEARLRCSPMKGHSHVYWYRQLPEEGLKFMVYLQKENIIDESGMPKERFSAEFPKEGPSILRIQQVVRGDSAAYFCASSPPGTGASWVAQYFGPGTRLTVL.

On this clone: The read is 3 residues too short to cover the CDR3 end, so that end is filled in from the germline J gene. The V call is TRBV7-9, the J call TRBJ1-2, with D tentatively TRBD1 (5 bases). The CDR3 has 15 amino acids. Germline assignment: CDR1 SEHNR and CDR2 FQNEAQ (reference sequence). The sequenced part of the CDR3 DNA is TGTGCCAGCAGCCCTAGCGGGGGTCCCTACAATGAC. It is translated as CASSPSGGPYND. Given in full, the CDR3 is CASSPSGGPYNDYTF.

Comment on this clone: The read gets to within 3 residues of the CDR3 end, and the germline J gene fills in the rest. The chain uses TRBV2 and TRBJ2-7; 7 bases fit TRBD1. V shed 4 bases, J shed 3 bases, and the junction held 6 bases outside the gene matches. This CDR3 has 14 amino acids. From germline, CDR1 is SNHLY and CDR2 FYNNEI. Partial CDR3 DNA: TGTGCCAGCAGTGGACAGGGCCACTACTACGAG. Its protein is CASSGQGHYYE. The entire CDR3 protein is CASSGQGHYYEQYF.

About this clone: Sequence at one end of the junction differs from germline and may be a read error. With the read ending 3 residues before the CDR3 end, the germline J gene is used to fill in that end. The V and J genes are TRBV18 and TRBJ2-7, with D maybe TRBD2 (7 bases). The CDR3 is 14 amino acids. CDR1 and CDR2 (germline): KGHSH, LQKENI. CDR3 bases read: TGTGCCAGCTCAGGGGGGGCCCCCTCCTGCGAG. Its protein product is CASSGGAPSCE. The CDR3 as a whole reads CASSGGAPSCEQYF.

On this clone itself: The read falls 3 residues short of the CDR3 end, and the missing part is taken from the germline J gene. The chain links TRBV5-1 to TRBJ1-6; 7 bases line up with TRBD1. The CDR3 sequence is 14 residues long. Germline CDR1 is SGHRS and CDR2 is YFSETQ. The V gene end was trimmed by 2 bases and the J gene end by 12 bases; junction bases not matched to a gene: 8. The DNA read from the CDR3 is TGCGCCAGCAGCTTCGGGACAGACAACGGACCC. It translates to CASSFGTDNGP. In full, the CDR3 is CASSFGTDNGPLHF.

By frequency, this clone is medium-sized. The read halts 3 residues ahead of the CDR3 end, with the missing end drawn from the germline J gene. The V and J genes are TRBV10-3 and TRBJ2-7, with TRBD1 matching 11 bases. The CDR3 is 14 amino acids. The V and J ends lost 7 bases and 1 base, in that order; junction bases with no gene match: 3. Germline assignment: CDR1 ENHRY and CDR2 SYGVKD. The sequenced CDR3 bases are TGTGCCATCACCAGGGACAGGGGGTCCTACGAG. Translation: CAITRDRGSYE. The CDR3 in full is CAITRDRGSYEQYF.

On this clone: The CDR3 is cut off 3 residues early in the read; its end comes from the germline J gene. V is TRBV7-2 and J is TRBJ2-5; maybe TRBD2 (5 bases). This CDR3 is 15 amino acids long. Deletions cut 5 bases from V and 5 bases from J, with 18 bases between. Germline CDR1 is SGHTA and CDR2 is FQGNSA. The chain's CDR3 is CASSPGGAAGETQYF. Incomplete CDR3 DNA: TGTGCCAGCAGCCCAGGAGGCGCCGCTGGGGAGACC.

A remark on this clone: The read terminates 3 residues ahead of where the CDR3 ends, so the germline J gene completes it. The chain carries TRBV7-9 and TRBJ1-6; D is unresolved. Germline CDR1 SEHNR, CDR2 FQNEAQ (reference sequence). CDR3 length equals 14 residues. Trimming stripped 9 bases from V and 0 bases from J, with 9 bases between. CDR3 protein: CASQASSYNSPLHF. The DNA read from the CDR3 is TGTGCCAGTCAAGCTAGCTCCTATAATTCACCC.

Concerning this clone: Sequencing ends 3 residues short of the CDR3 end; the germline J gene provides the rest. V is TRBV2 and J is TRBJ2-2; 10 bases fit TRBD1. J lost 6 bases, V lost 6 bases, and 4 bases had no gene match. The germline V gene has CDR1 SNHLY and CDR2 FYNNEI. The CDR3 consists of 14 residues. The CDR3 spells CASSGGTGAGELFF. The part of the CDR3 DNA that was read is TGTGCCAGCAGCGGAGGGACAGGGGCCGGGGAG.

Remarks on this clone: The read ends 3 residues shy of where the CDR3 ends; the end is completed using the germline J gene. The gene calls are TRBV7-8 and TRBJ1-5; 8 bases are a match to TRBD1. After removal of 1 base from V and 4 bases from J, the junction contained 0 bases not matched to a gene. Germline V gives CDR1 SGHVS, CDR2 FQNEAQ. CDR3 length: 14 residues. Incomplete CDR3 DNA: TGTGCCAGCAGCTTAGGGACAGGGAATCAGCCC. Residues: CASSLGTGNQP. In full, the CDR3 reads CASSLGTGNQPQHF.